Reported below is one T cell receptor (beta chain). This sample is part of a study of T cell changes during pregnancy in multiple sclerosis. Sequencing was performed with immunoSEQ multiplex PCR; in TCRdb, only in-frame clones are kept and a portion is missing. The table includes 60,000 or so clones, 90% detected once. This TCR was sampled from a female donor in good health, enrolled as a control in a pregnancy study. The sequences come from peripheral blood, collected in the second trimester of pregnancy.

CDR3 bases: TGTGCCAGTAGTCCTCTCGCAGTTGCAACTAATGAAAAACTGTTTTTT. This codes for CASSPLAVATNEKLFF. This rearrangement joins TRBV19 to TRBJ1-4; D gene unclear. The germline V and J ends were trimmed by 5 bases and 0 bases, with 13 bases remaining between them. The germline CDR1 and CDR2 sequences are LNHDA and SQIVND (reference sequence). The length of the CDR3 is 16 residues.